This T cell receptor beta chain was recovered during a study of cytomegalovirus exposure and HLA in healthy donors. The CDR3 runs to 17 residues. Germline V gene lookup returns CDR1 SGHTA and CDR2 FQGNSA. Trimming shortened V by 5 bases and J by 0 bases, and 17 bases separated the two germline ends. PCR amplification relied on 60 Vbeta primers (plus 13 Jbeta primers). Some clones are missing from TCRdb's copy, which holds only in-frame ones; the method was immunoSEQ multiplex PCR. This table holds some 150,000 clones, roughly four fifths found once. The genes are TRBV7-2 and TRBJ1-3; possibly TRBD1 for D (6 bases). Sequenced material: PBMCs. This TCR derives from a man aged 45-65 years in good health and CMV-seropositive. CDR3 nucleotides: TGTGCCAGCAGCCAAGGGGGACGCTACCTCTCTGGAAACACCATATATTTT. This sequence encodes CASSQGGRYLSGNTIYF.